These 14 T cell receptor beta chains were sequenced from one sample in a study of PD-L1 blockade in urothelial cancer. Specified time point: peripheral blood 6 weeks after treatment start. The protocol was immunoSEQ multiplex PCR, while the TCRdb copy is restricted to in-frame clones and leaves out a portion. The sample carries 75,000 to 100,000 clones, 70% to 90% recorded once. Sample: PBMCs, taken around atezolizumab (anti-PD-L1) treatment. The receptors stem from a man between 65 and 85 years old with urothelial cancer.

The rearrangement links TRBV11-3 to TRBJ2-1; 7 positions match TRBD1. This CDR3 comprises 17 residues. V lost 5 bases, J lost 0 bases, and 10 bases stayed unmatched. Germline CDR1 and CDR2: SGHNT and YENEEA. In nucleotides, the CDR3 is TGTGCCAGCAGCCTCAGTCGGACAGGTTACTCCTACAATGAGCAGTTCTTC. Its protein product is CASSLSRTGYSYNEQFF.

This chain joins TRBV30 and TRBJ2-1; TRBD2 matches 8 bases. Germline V gene sequence: CDR1 GTSNPN, CDR2 SVGIG (reference sequence). CDR3 length equals 15 residues. With V trimmed by 1 base and J by 6 bases, 8 bases remained unmatched. This chain's CDR3 is CAWSASGRSPNEQFF. CDR3 sequence (DNA): TGTGCCTGGAGTGCGAGCGGGAGATCCCCCAATGAGCAGTTCTTC.

This chain links TRBV9 with TRBJ2-5; D is unresolved. Germline V gene data show CDR1 as SGDLS and CDR2 as YYNGEE. V was cut by 2 bases and J by 0 bases, with 8 bases left in between. The CDR3 is 14 residues long. CDR3 amino acids: CASSVDNYQETQYF. The DNA of the CDR3 is TGTGCCAGCAGCGTCGACAATTACCAAGAGACCCAGTACTTC.

This chain connects TRBV6-6 to TRBJ1-2; D ambiguous. This CDR3 region has 12 residues. Germline assignment: CDR1 MNHNY and CDR2 SVGAGI (reference sequence). V was trimmed by 2 bases and J by 6 bases, leaving 7 bases between them. CDR3 sequence: CASSYGRDGYTF. CDR3 DNA sequence: TGTGCCAGCAGTTACGGTCGGGATGGCTACACCTTC.

The chain links TRBV11-2 to TRBJ2-2; 8 bases are shared with TRBD1. The CDR3 has 17 residues. The junction had 12 bases not matched to a gene; V was cut back by 5 bases and J by 4 bases. The germline V gene has CDR1 SGHAT and CDR2 FQNNGV. CDR3 nucleotide sequence: TGTGCCAGCAGCCCCTACCCAGGGGGCGCGTCCACCGGGGAGCTGTTTTTT. This translates into CASSPYPGGASTGELFF.

The CDR3 here is CASSPGTSSQETQYF. As DNA, the CDR3 is TGTGCCAGCTCACCCGGGACTAGCTCCCAAGAGACCCAGTACTTC. V usage is TRBV18 and J usage is TRBJ2-5; 9 nucleotides agree with TRBD2. V trimming: 3 bases; J trimming: 1 base; junction bases outside the gene matches: 3. The CDR3 covers 15 residues. Germline values: CDR1 KGHSH, CDR2 LQKENI.

The genes are TRBV2 and TRBJ1-2; no clear D gene. The CDR3 totals 16 residues. Germline values: CDR1 SNHLY, CDR2 FYNNEI. Trimming shortened V by 4 bases and J by 4 bases, and 19 bases separated the two germline ends. CDR3 in DNA: TGTGCCAGCAGTGCAACCCTGGCCGGCGAGGCCTATGGCTACACCTTC. Residues: CASSATLAGEAYGYTF.

The rearrangement links TRBV23-1 to TRBJ2-2; a weak D match, TRBD2 (6 bases). TRBV23-1 is filed as an ORF, its function uncertain. The CDR3 is 16 amino acids. V dropped 0 bases and J dropped 5 bases, with 13 bases sitting between them. Here the CDR3 reads CASSQSGREETGELFF. The CDR3 region has the DNA TGCGCCAGCAGTCAATCGGGCAGGGAGGAAACCGGGGAGCTGTTTTTT.

The rearrangement links TRBV7-9 to TRBJ2-5, with 10 bases aligning to TRBD1. Trimming took 1 base from V and 4 from J; bases not matched to a gene: 6. In germline, CDR1 is SEHNR, CDR2 FQNEAQ (reference sequence). The CDR3 extends over 16 amino acids. The CDR3 loop reads CASSLGGTGEPETQYF. The CDR3 DNA reads TGTGCCAGCAGCTTAGGCGGGACAGGGGAGCCAGAGACCCAGTACTTC.

This chain connects TRBV5-1 to TRBJ1-1, with unresolved D. CDR3 size: 14 residues. Trimming pared 0 bases from V and 6 bases from J, leaving 12 bases between. Per the germline V gene, CDR1 is SGHRS and CDR2 is YFSETQ. Here the CDR3 DNA reads TGCGCCAGCAGCTTGGGCGCGGGAATCCCTGAAGCTTTCTTT. Protein product: CASSLGAGIPEAFF.

The chain carries TRBV5-4 and TRBJ2-7, with TRBD2 identical over 8 bases. V trimming: 3 bases; J trimming: 3 bases; junction bases outside the gene matches: 5. Germline CDR1 SGHNT, CDR2 YYREEE (reference sequence). This CDR3 region has 14 residues. DNA for the CDR3: TGTGCCAGCAGCTCCTCTAGCGGGCGCTACGAGCAGTACTTC. Translated: CASSSSSGRYEQYF.

This clone was picked up one time. J is TRBJ1-6 and V is TRBV6-6; D is ambiguous. Germline CDR1 reads MNHNY; CDR2 reads SVGAGI (reference sequence). The CDR3 runs to 13 residues. V dropped 8 bases and J dropped 4 bases, with 9 bases sitting between them. In DNA form, the CDR3 reads TGTGCCAGCTTATACATTTATAATTCACCCCTCCACTTT. The encoded protein is CASLYIYNSPLHF.

The chain couples TRBV7-2 to TRBJ2-3; D is unresolved. The CDR3 extends over 12 amino acids. Trimming pared 5 bases from V and 6 bases from J, leaving 9 bases between. Germline V CDR1 and CDR2: SGHTA, FQGNSA. The CDR3 loop reads CASSLQRDTQYF. The CDR3 DNA is TGTGCCAGCAGCCTCCAGCGCGATACGCAGTATTTT.

This chain links TRBV6-5 with TRBJ2-7; D gene unclear. CDR1 is MNHEY and CDR2 is SVGAGI in the germline V gene. The V and J ends lost 0 bases and 7 bases respectively, with 13 bases between them. CDR3 length: 14 residues. CDR3 DNA: TGTGCCAGCAGTTACTCGAGAGGCGGTGGGGAGCAGTACTTC. The encoded protein is CASSYSRGGGEQYF.